This TCR beta chain was retrieved from a study of blood T cell repertoires in COVID-19. Germline lookup yields CDR1 SGHTA and CDR2 FQGTGA. The CDR3 covers 15 residues. V gave up 6 bases and J gave up 0 bases, with 13 bases separating them. Authors' analysis steps: Amplification of reference gene primers was used by the study to estimate nucleated cell counts. Clones were sequenced by immunoSEQ multiplex PCR, and TCRdb holds only the in-frame ones, with some missing. V and J calls and clone size are given by that table; D and trimming were obtained from the DNA. This table holds some 130,000 clones, over 60% found once.

Sequencing input: peripheral blood. The receptor comes from a man at least 80 years old with acute or convalescent COVID-19. The chain links TRBV7-3 to TRBJ2-3; D is uncertain. In nucleotides, the CDR3 is TGTGCCAGCAGACCCACAGCTACTAGCACAGATACGCAGTATTTT. The encoded protein is CASRPTATSTDTQYF.